This T cell receptor (beta chain) was retrieved from a study of T cells in Graves' hyperthyroidism and ophthalmopathy. Amplified TCR beta CDR3 regions derived from RNA transcripts. First-round RT-PCR with HTBI primers amplified the TCR CDR3 region. TCRdb reanalysed the multiplex PCR reads using MiXCR and keeps one entry per CDR3 protein. The top ten clones hold roughly a quarter of a sample with about 96,000 distinct CDR3 sequences, roughly 56% of them seen once. A note on this clonotype: Its target is not known. Since no conserved phenylalanine or tryptophan closes the CDR3, a read error is the likely cause.

Study-level results: Blood also held most thyroid clonotypes expanded beyond 0.001.

Orbital computed tomography, thyroid ultrasound, serum thyroxine and TRAb, and clinical symptoms together informed the diagnoses. Out of 10 ml of fresh peripheral blood came the PBMCs. Germline V lookup: CDR1 SQVTM, CDR2 ANQGSEA. Trimming left V 8 bases short and J 8 bases short, with 24 bases between. The CDR3 is 14 residues long. This receptor was identified in a woman aged 40 to 55 with Graves' hyperthyroidism. V is TRBV29-1 and J is TRBJ1-1; the D is unclear. The sequenced sample was blood. The CDR3 DNA reads as TGCAGCTTTCGGCGTGTGGGGTCACCTACAGAAGCTTTCTCT. Protein sequence: CSFRRVGSPTEAFS.